The present TCR beta chain was sequenced within a study of beta chain features in type 1 diabetes. Findings and caveats of the study: Shortening of TCRB CDR3s, moderate but significant, appeared in all four CD4+ subsets of Type 1 diabetes patients.

The sequenced template was cDNA made from the entire isolated RNA. Several million reads per sample on average were obtained from naive, central memory and regulatory T cell samples. TCRdb keeps only in-frame clones here, not all; method: immunoSEQ multiplex PCR. The sample lists around 690,000 clones, around 12% seen once, with about 0.11% in the top ten. The CDR3 sequence is 11 residues long. V was shortened by 7 bases and J by 10 bases, with 14 bases between the two germline ends. CDR1 is SQVTM and CDR2 is ANQGSEA in the germline V gene. Turning to this clone: Its antigen is as yet unknown.

The sequencing sample was made of naive CD4+ T cells from blood. The receptor was isolated from a man aged 25 to 45 with type 1 diabetes. The genes are TRBV29-1 and TRBJ2-1; TRBD1 might be the D (6 bases). CDR3 DNA sequence: TGCAGCGCCACAGGGAGAAGCGAGCAGTTCTTC. It codes for CSATGRSEQFF.